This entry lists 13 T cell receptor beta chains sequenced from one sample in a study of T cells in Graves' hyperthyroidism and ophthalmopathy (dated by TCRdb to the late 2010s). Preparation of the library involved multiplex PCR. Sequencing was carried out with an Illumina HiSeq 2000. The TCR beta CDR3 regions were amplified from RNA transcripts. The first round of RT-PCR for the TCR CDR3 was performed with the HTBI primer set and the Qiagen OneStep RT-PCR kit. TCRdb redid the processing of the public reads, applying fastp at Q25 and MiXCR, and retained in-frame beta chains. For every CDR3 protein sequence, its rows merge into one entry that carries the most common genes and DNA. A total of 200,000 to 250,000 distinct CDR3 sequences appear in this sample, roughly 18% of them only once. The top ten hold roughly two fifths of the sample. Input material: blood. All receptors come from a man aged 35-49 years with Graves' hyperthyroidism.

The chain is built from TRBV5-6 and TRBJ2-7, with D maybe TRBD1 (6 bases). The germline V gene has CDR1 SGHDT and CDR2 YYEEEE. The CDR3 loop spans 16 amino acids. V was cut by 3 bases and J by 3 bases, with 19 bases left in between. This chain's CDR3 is CASSCWTAKCDYEQYF. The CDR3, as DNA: TGTGCCAGCAGCTGCTGGACAGCAAAATGCGACTACGAGCAGTACTTC.

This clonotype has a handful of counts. CDR3 protein: CASKPSGGSTYEQYF. CDR3 DNA: TGTGCCAGCAAACCATCTGGGGGGTCCACCTACGAGCAGTACTTC. The V gene is TRBV6-2 or TRBV6-3, the J gene TRBJ2-7; tentatively, D is TRBD2 (6 bases). Germline CDR1 MNHEY, CDR2 SVGEGT. CDR3 length: 15 amino acids. V lost 7 bases, J lost 2 bases, and 18 bases lay in between.

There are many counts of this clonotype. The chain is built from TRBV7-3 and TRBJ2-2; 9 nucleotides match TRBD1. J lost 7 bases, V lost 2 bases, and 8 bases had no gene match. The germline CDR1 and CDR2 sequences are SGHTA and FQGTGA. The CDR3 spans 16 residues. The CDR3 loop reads CASSLLGQGTIGELFF. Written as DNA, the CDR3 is TGTGCCAGCAGCTTATTAGGACAGGGGACTATCGGGGAGCTGTTTTTT.

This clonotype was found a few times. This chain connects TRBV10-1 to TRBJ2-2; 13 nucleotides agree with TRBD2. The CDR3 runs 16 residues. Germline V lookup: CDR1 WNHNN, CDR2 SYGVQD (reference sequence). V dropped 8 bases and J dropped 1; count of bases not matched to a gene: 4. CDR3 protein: CASSGLAGLNTGELFF. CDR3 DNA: TGCGCCAGCTCGGGACTAGCGGGGCTGAACACCGGGGAGCTGTTTTTT.

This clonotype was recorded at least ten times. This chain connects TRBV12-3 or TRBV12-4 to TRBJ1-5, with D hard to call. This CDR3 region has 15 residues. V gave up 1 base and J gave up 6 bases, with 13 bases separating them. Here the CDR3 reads CASSLGLGVPQPQHF. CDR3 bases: TGTGCCAGCAGTTTAGGTCTTGGGGTACCTCAGCCCCAGCATTTT.

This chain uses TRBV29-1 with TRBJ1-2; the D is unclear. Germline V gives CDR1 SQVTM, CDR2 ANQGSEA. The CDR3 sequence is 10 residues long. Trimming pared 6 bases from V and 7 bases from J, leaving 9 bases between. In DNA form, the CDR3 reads TGCAGCGTCACGGACGCTGGCTACACCTTC. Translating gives CSVTDAGYTF.

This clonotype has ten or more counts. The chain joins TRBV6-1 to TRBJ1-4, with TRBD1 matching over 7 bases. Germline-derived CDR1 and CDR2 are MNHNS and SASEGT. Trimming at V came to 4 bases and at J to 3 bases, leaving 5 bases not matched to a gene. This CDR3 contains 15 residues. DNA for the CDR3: TGTGCCAGCAGTGCCTCCGGGACAGCTAATGAAAAACTGTTTTTT. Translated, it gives CASSASGTANEKLFF.

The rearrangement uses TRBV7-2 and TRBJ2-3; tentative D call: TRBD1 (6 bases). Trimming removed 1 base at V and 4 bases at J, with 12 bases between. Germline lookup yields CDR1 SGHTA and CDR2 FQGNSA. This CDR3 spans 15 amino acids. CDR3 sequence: CASSLGAGAADTQYF. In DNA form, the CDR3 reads TGTGCCAGCAGCTTAGGGGCAGGGGCAGCAGATACGCAGTATTTT.

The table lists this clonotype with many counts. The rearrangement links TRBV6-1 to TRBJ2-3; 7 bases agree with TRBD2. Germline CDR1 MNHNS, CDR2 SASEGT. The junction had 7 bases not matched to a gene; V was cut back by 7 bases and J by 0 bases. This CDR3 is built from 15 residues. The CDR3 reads CASTSYGGSTDTQYF. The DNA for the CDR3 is TGTGCCAGCACCTCTTACGGGGGGAGCACAGATACGCAGTATTTT.

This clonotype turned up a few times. CDR3 sequence reads: CASSMGGVGYNEQFF. The CDR3 DNA reads as TGTGCCAGTAGTATGGGTGGTGTGGGTTACAATGAGCAGTTCTTC. The chain has TRBV19 and TRBJ2-1; D gene unclear. With 3 bases removed from V and 4 bases from J, the gap between germline ends came to 13 bases. Germline V gene lookup returns CDR1 LNHDA and CDR2 SQIVND (reference sequence). This CDR3 has 15 residues.

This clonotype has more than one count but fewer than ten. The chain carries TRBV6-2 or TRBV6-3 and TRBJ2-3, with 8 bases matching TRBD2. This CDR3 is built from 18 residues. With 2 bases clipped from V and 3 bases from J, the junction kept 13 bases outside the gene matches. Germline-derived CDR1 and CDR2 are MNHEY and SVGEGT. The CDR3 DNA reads TGTGCCAGCAGTTACCCCAAACTTAGCGGGGTGCAGACAGATACGCAGTATTTT. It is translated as CASSYPKLSGVQTDTQYF.

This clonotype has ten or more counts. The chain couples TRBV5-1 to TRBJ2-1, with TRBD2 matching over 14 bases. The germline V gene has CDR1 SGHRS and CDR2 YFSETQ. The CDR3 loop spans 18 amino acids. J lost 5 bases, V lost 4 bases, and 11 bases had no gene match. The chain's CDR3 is CASSVLSGTSGGNNEQFF. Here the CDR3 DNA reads TGCGCCAGCAGCGTCCTCTCCGGGACTAGCGGGGGAAACAATGAGCAGTTCTTC.

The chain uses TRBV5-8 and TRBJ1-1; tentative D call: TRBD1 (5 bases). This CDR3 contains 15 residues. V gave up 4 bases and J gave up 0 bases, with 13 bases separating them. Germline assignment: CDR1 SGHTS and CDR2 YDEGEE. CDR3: CASSKWDGLNTEAFF. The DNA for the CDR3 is TGTGCCAGCAGCAAATGGGACGGACTGAACACTGAAGCTTTCTTT. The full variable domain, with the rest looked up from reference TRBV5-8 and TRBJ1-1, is EAGVTQSPTHLIKTRGQQATLRCSPISGHTSVYWYQQALGLGLQFLLWYDEGEERNRGNFPPRFSGRQFPNYSSELNVNALELEDSALYLCASSKWDGLNTEAFFGQGTRLTVV.